These 7 T cell receptor beta chains came from one sample sequenced in a study of beta chain features in type 1 diabetes. These receptors are not linked to any known antigen. What was sequenced were expressed TCRB transcripts, since all of the isolated RNA had been reverse transcribed. Sequencing was performed with immunoSEQ multiplex PCR; in TCRdb, only in-frame clones are kept and a portion is missing. The sample has 600,000 to 700,000 clones, 9.5% to 15% seen once; the top ten hold more than 0.095%. Study observations and caveats: Moderately but significantly shorter TCRB CDR3s were found in Type 1 diabetes patients in all four CD4+ subsets.

Sequencing input: naive CD4+ T cells from blood. These TCRs come from a man aged 25-40 years with type 1 diabetes.

The chain carries TRBV2 and TRBJ2-2; D is uncertain. This CDR3 region has 12 residues. Germline CDR1 is SNHLY and CDR2 is FYNNEI. Trimming removed 5 bases at V and 1 base at J, with 2 bases between. CDR3 loop: CASSKNTGELFF. The CDR3 bases are TGTGCCAGCAGTAAGAACACCGGGGAGCTGTTTTTT.

V usage is TRBV4-2 and J usage is TRBJ2-7; possible D gene TRBD1, 6 bases. This CDR3 contains 16 residues. V was cut by 3 bases and J by 7 bases, with 22 bases left in between. Looked up from germline, CDR1 is LGHNA and CDR2 is YNFKEQ. The DNA for the CDR3 is TGTGCCAGCAGCCAGGGTGTAGGGACATCTACGGGAGAGCAGTACTTC. It is translated as CASSQGVGTSTGEQYF.

This clone was seen more than once but under ten times. The rearrangement uses TRBV10-3 and TRBJ1-2; possibly TRBD1 for D (5 bases). The germline V and J ends were trimmed by 10 bases and 4 bases, with 13 bases remaining between them. CDR3 length equals 12 residues. Germline CDR1 and CDR2: ENHRY and SYGVKD. The CDR3 loop is CASSRGSYGYTF. The DNA for the CDR3 is TGTGCCAGCAGCCGGGGCTCCTATGGCTACACCTTC.

V usage is TRBV18 and J usage is TRBJ1-1; tentatively, D is TRBD1 (6 bases). V was cut by 5 bases and J by 7 bases, with 14 bases left in between. This CDR3 contains 13 residues. CDR1 KGHSH and CDR2 LQKENI come from the germline V gene. The CDR3, as DNA: TGTGCCAGCTCATCACAGGGTTTAGATGAAGCTTTCTTT. Translated: CASSSQGLDEAFF.

The V gene is TRBV5-1, the J gene TRBJ2-7, with D perhaps matching TRBD2 (6 bases). The V end was cut by 4 bases, the J end by 4 bases, with 18 bases between. CDR3 length equals 15 residues. Germline assignment: CDR1 SGHRS and CDR2 YFSETQ. This chain's CDR3 is CASSRDGTSNYEQYF. In DNA, the CDR3 is TGCGCCAGCAGCAGAGACGGGACTTCGAATTACGAGCAGTACTTC.

This clone was counted a few times. The chain employs TRBV7-2 and TRBJ2-6; no definite D call. The CDR3 has 14 amino acids. CDR1 and CDR2 (germline): SGHTA, FQGNSA. The V end lost 7 bases, the J end lost 0 bases, and 7 bases lay between the germline ends. This chain's CDR3 is CASNDYSGANVLTF. The CDR3 DNA sequence: TGTGCCAGCAACGATTACTCTGGGGCCAACGTCCTGACTTTC.

V is TRBV28 and J is TRBJ2-2; 7 bases agree with TRBD2. The CDR3 runs 14 residues. V lost 11 bases to trimming and J lost 4 bases; unmatched junction nucleotides: 10. Looked up from germline, CDR1 is MDHEN and CDR2 is SYDVKM. CDR3 protein: CASGGGGGTGELFF. The CDR3 DNA reads TGTGCCTCCGGTGGGGGGGGTGGCACCGGGGAGCTGTTTTTT.